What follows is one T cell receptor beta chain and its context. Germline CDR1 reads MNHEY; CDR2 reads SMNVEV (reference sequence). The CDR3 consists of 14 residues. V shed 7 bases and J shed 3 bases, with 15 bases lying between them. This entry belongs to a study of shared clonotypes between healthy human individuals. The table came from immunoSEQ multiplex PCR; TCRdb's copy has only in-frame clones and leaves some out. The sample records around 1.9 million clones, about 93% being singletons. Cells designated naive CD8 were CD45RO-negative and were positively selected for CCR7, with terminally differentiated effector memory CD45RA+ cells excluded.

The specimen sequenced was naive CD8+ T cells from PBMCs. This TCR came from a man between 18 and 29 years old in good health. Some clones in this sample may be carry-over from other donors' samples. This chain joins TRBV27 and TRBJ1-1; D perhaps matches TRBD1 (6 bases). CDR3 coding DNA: TGTGCCAGCAAATTCGGGGGCGAAGACACTGAAGCTTTCTTT. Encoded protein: CASKFGGEDTEAFF.